This TCR beta chain was sequenced for a study of T cell responses to AZD1222 COVID-19 vaccine. Produced via immunoSEQ multiplex PCR; TCRdb's table is partial and in-frame only. The repertoire holds about 190,000 clones, with about 94% as singletons. The CDR3 has 16 residues. Germline V gives CDR1 LGHNA, CDR2 YNFKEQ. V was cut by 2 bases and J by 6 bases, with 20 bases left in between. The chain links TRBV4-2 to TRBJ2-7, with a tentative D call TRBD1 (6 bases). The sequence was collected from an adult in good health. This sample comprised peripheral blood, obtained on day 0 of AZD1222 vaccination. The CDR3 region has the DNA TGTGCCAGCAGCCAACCTGCGACAGGAGGTCCCCTCGAGCAGTACTTC. It is translated as CASSQPATGGPLEQYF.